Each of the 25 T cell receptor beta chains below was sequenced from the same sample in a study of molecular identifiers for immune sequencing clone quantification. TCRdb reprocessed the PCR reads via MiXCR and lists one record per CDR3 protein. The repertoire holds 85,000 to 100,000 distinct CDR3 sequences, with roughly 26% as singletons. The sample consisted of naive CD8+ T cells from blood, with Jurkat cell RNA spiked in. Subset: FACS-sorted CD8+CD4-CCR7+CD45RA+ naive T cells. The source is a human donor in good health. Some libraries in this study had Jurkat cell RNA spiked in.

This clonotype was recorded at least ten times. The V call is TRBV4-1, the J call TRBJ2-3; perhaps TRBD2 as D (6 bases). Trimming took off 10 bases at V and 0 bases at J, with 17 bases between the two ends. The germline V gene has CDR1 MGHRA and CDR2 YSYEKL. The CDR3 is 15 amino acids. CDR3 sequence reads: CATYQGRDSTDTQYF. Written as DNA, the CDR3 is TGCGCCACCTACCAAGGGCGGGACAGCACAGATACGCAGTATTTT.

In regard to this clonotype: The junction shows a germline mismatch at one end, possibly a read error. The chain joins TRBV15 to TRBJ1-3; the match to TRBD1 covers 10 bases. Per the germline V gene, CDR1 is LNHNV and CDR2 is YYDKDF (reference sequence). This CDR3 contains 16 residues. The CDR3 is CATGRDRGFSGNTIYF. The CDR3 nucleotides are TGTGCCACCGGCAGGGACAGGGGATTCTCTGGAAACACCATATATTTT.

Notes on this clonotype: A much larger clone sits a single nucleotide away, making a read error possible. The chain links TRBV7-9 to TRBJ1-1; no definite D call. The germline gives CDR1 SEHNR, CDR2 FQNEAQ (reference sequence). The germline V and J ends were trimmed by 5 bases and 10 bases, with 14 bases remaining between them. The CDR3 has 12 residues. CDR3 sequence reads: CASSLSAPGAFF. CDR3 nucleotide sequence: TGTGCCAGCAGCCTTTCGGCACCTGGAGCTTTCTTT.

As concerns this clonotype: This may be a read error: a much more frequent sequence differs by one nucleotide. The V call is TRBV6-2 or TRBV6-3, the J call TRBJ2-7; D call uncertain. The CDR3 has 13 amino acids. Germline CDR1 is MNHEY and CDR2 is SVGEGT. Trimming removed 0 bases at V and 6 bases at J, with 9 bases between. CDR3 bases: TGTGCCAGCAGTTACTCAGGGTTAGGCGAGCAGTACTTC. It yields the protein CASSYSGLGEQYF.

The table lists this clonotype with many counts. The chain has TRBV3-1 and TRBJ1-1; 9 bases agree with TRBD1. The CDR3 covers 14 residues. The trim removed 3 bases at V and 8 bases at J, leaving 7 bases unmatched. Germline values: CDR1 LGHDT, CDR2 YNNKEL (reference sequence). For the CDR3, the DNA is TGTGCCAGCAGCCAGGAGGGACAGGGAGTAGAAGCTTTCTTT. Translating gives CASSQEGQGVEAFF.

This rearrangement joins TRBV20-1 to TRBJ2-3; TRBD2 agrees at 12 bases. Trimming took 7 bases from V and 5 from J; bases not matched to a gene: 1. Germline V gene sequence: CDR1 DFQATT, CDR2 SNEGSKA (reference sequence). This CDR3 is 12 amino acids long. The CDR3 DNA reads TGCAGTGGGACTAGCGGGGAAGATACGCAGTATTTT. Residues: CSGTSGEDTQYF.

This clonotype was seen ten or more times. This chain uses TRBV6-2 or TRBV6-3 with TRBJ2-7; D perhaps matches TRBD2 (5 bases). Germline values: CDR1 MNHEY, CDR2 SVGEGT. The ends were cut back, 8 bases at V and 5 bases at J, with 19 bases in the middle. The CDR3 totals 14 residues. The CDR3 region is CASLHSQGRDEQYF. The DNA of the CDR3 is TGTGCCAGCCTACACTCGCAAGGGAGAGACGAGCAGTACTTC.

V and J are TRBV19 and TRBJ2-4; 7 nucleotides align to TRBD1. The CDR3 covers 15 residues. Trimming removed 1 base from V and 8 bases from J; junction bases left unmatched: 8. The germline V gene encodes CDR1 LNHDA and CDR2 SQIVND (reference sequence). CDR3 in amino acids: CASSIVGQVMDIQYF. In DNA form, the CDR3 reads TGTGCCAGTAGTATAGTCGGACAGGTGATGGACATTCAGTACTTC.

With respect to this clonotype: A read error may be the cause here, since a much bigger clone is one base away. V usage is TRBV7-3 and J usage is TRBJ2-2; D perhaps matches TRBD2 (5 bases). CDR1 is SGHTA, CDR2 FQGTGA, per germline. This CDR3 has 14 residues. The CDR3 here is CASSSTFSTGELLF. The CDR3 DNA sequence: TGTGCCAGCAGCTCAACCTTTAGCACCGGGGAGCTGCTTTTT.

This clonotype has only a few counts. The chain links TRBV28 to TRBJ2-2; 7 bases match TRBD1. CDR3 size: 15 residues. The V and J ends lost 3 bases and 2 bases, in that order; junction bases with no gene match: 3. Germline V lookup: CDR1 MDHEN, CDR2 SYDVKM. This chain's CDR3 is CASSLRTGNTGELFF. The CDR3 bases are TGTGCCAGCAGTTTGAGGACAGGAAACACCGGGGAGCTGTTTTTT.

This clonotype was detected ten times or more. The genes are TRBV27 and TRBJ2-3; a possible D gene is TRBD2 (6 bases). Germline-derived CDR1 and CDR2 are MNHEY and SMNVEV (reference sequence). The V end lost 3 bases, the J end lost 1 base, and 14 bases lay between the germline ends. This CDR3 has 16 residues. The CDR3 DNA reads TGTGCCAGCAGTTTGGCGGGCGGGGCGGGCACAGATACGCAGTATTTT. It codes for CASSLAGGAGTDTQYF.

Comment on this clonotype: A much larger clone differs by one base, so this may be a read error. The chain carries TRBV4-1 and TRBJ1-1; possibly TRBD1 for D (6 bases). This CDR3 has 15 amino acids. Germline V gene lookup returns CDR1 MGHRA and CDR2 YSYEKL. The CDR3 sequence: CVSATGGHPTPEAFF. The CDR3 coding sequence is TGCGTCAGCGCCACCGGGGGACACCCTACCCCTGAAGCTTTCTTT.

Note on this clonotype: A read error may explain this, as a much larger clone is one base away. The rearrangement joins TRBV20-1 to TRBJ2-2; D uncertain. The germline gives CDR1 DFQATT, CDR2 SNEGSKA (reference sequence). CDR3 length equals 13 residues. CDR3: CGANPGNTGELFF. The CDR3 coding sequence is TGCGGTGCCAACCCAGGAAACACCGGGGAGCTGTTTTTT.

This clonotype was detected ten times or more. This chain joins TRBV6-5 and TRBJ2-7; TRBD1 matches at 7 bases. Unmatched junction bases numbered 4, after V lost 4 bases and J lost 4 bases. The CDR3 contains 13 residues. The germline gives CDR1 MNHEY, CDR2 SVGAGI. The CDR3: CASSSGGKYEQYF. Written as DNA, the CDR3 is TGTGCCAGCAGTTCAGGGGGAAAGTACGAGCAGTACTTC.

This clonotype has just a few counts. V and J are TRBV11-2 and TRBJ2-2; 10 bases align to TRBD2. The CDR3 runs 20 residues. Looked up from germline, CDR1 is SGHAT and CDR2 is FQNNGV. Germline trimming cut 4 bases from V and 0 bases from J; bases unmatched to any gene: 14. The CDR3 bases are TGTGCCAGCAGCTCTAGGGGACTAGCGCTGTTCCGCGCGAACACCGGGGAGCTGTTTTTT. Encoded protein: CASSSRGLALFRANTGELFF.

This clonotype was recorded many times. This chain uses TRBV29-1 with TRBJ2-7; the D call may be TRBD1 or TRBD2 (5 bases each). CDR1 and CDR2 from the germline V gene are SQVTM and ANQGSEA. The V and J ends lost 3 bases and 0 bases respectively, with 15 bases between them. The CDR3 covers 15 residues. DNA for the CDR3: TGCAGCGTTGAGGAGGCCGTGCAGGGCTCCTACGAGCAGTACTTC. It translates to CSVEEAVQGSYEQYF.

Concerning this clonotype: It may be a read error: a sequence one base away is much more abundant. V usage is TRBV18 and J usage is TRBJ2-3; a possible D gene is TRBD1 (6 bases). The CDR3 contains 17 residues. Germline V gene data show CDR1 as KGHSH and CDR2 as LQKENI. CDR3 sequence: CARSRRTEFAYTDTQYF. CDR3 DNA sequence: TGTGCCCGCTCGAGACGGACAGAATTTGCCTACACAGATACGCAGTATTTT.

Ten or more counts support this clonotype. The V gene is TRBV7-9, the J gene TRBJ2-3, with D possibly TRBD1 on 6 matching bases. Germline V gene data show CDR1 as SEHNR and CDR2 as FQNEAQ (reference sequence). With 6 bases removed from V and 6 bases from J, the gap between germline ends came to 16 bases. The CDR3 runs to 14 residues. CDR3 in DNA: TGTGCCAGCAGGGATCAATTGAGGGGGGATACGCAGTATTTT. It yields the protein CASRDQLRGDTQYF. Combining the CDR3 with reference TRBV7-9 and TRBJ2-3 gives the whole variable domain DTGVSQNPRHKITKRGQNVTFRCDPISEHNRLYWYRQTLGQGPEFLTYFQNEAQLEKSRLLSDRFSAERPKGSFSTLEIQRTEQGDSAMYLCASRDQLRGDTQYFGPGTRLTVL.

In its sample, this clonotype was seen a few times. The V call is TRBV6-2 or TRBV6-3, the J call TRBJ2-4, with unresolved D. The CDR3 spans 15 residues. Per germline, CDR1 MNHEY and CDR2 SVGEGT. V lost 2 bases, J lost 6 bases, and 14 bases lay in between. The CDR3 sequence: CASSYIVADRNIQYF. The CDR3 region has the DNA TGTGCCAGCAGTTACATAGTGGCGGACCGAAACATTCAGTACTTC.

Turning to this clonotype: Since a much larger clone is just one base distant, this may be a read error. V usage is TRBV20-1 and J usage is TRBJ1-4; D is unresolved. This CDR3 region has 10 residues. Trimming shortened V by 6 bases and J by 15 bases, and 14 bases separated the two germline ends. The V gene's germline CDR1 is DFQATT and CDR2 SNEGSKA (reference sequence). CDR3 nucleotides: TGCAGTGCCGGACCGGGAGGGTTGTTTTTT. Translating it yields CSAGPGGLFF.

Details on this clonotype: Given a much more abundant clone one base away, this may be a read error. The chain has TRBV12-3 or TRBV12-4 and TRBJ2-1; 8 bases fit TRBD1. V lost 8 bases to trimming and J lost 8 bases; unmatched junction nucleotides: 8. The CDR3 has 13 residues. CDR3 amino acids: CASAAGGVYEQFF. The CDR3 nucleotides are TGTGCCAGCGCGGCAGGGGGCGTCTATGAGCAGTTCTTC.

Of note for this clonotype: A much larger clone differs from this one at a single base, so this may be a read error. The chain carries TRBV6-2 or TRBV6-3 and TRBJ2-6; D remains ambiguous. CDR1 and CDR2 (germline): MNHEY, SVGEGT. Trimming pared 1 base from V and 2 bases from J, leaving 15 bases between. The CDR3 has 18 residues. CDR3 sequence: CASSYFPQPSPGANVLTF. The DNA of the CDR3 is TGTGCCAGCAGTTACTTCCCACAGCCCAGCCCTGGGGCCAACGTCCTGACTTTC.

This clonotype was recorded at least ten times. The V and J genes are TRBV19 and TRBJ2-3; no definite D call. The V gene lost 0 bases and the J gene lost 0 bases, with 19 bases spanning the gap. Germline V gene sequence: CDR1 LNHDA, CDR2 SQIVND (reference sequence). The CDR3 has 19 amino acids. In DNA, the CDR3 is TGTGCCAGTAGTATAGAACCACACCGAGACGTCCCAAGCACAGATACGCAGTATTTT. Translating gives CASSIEPHRDVPSTDTQYF. The complete variable domain, with remaining parts taken from reference TRBV19 and TRBJ2-3, reads DGGITQSPKYLFRKEGQNVTLSCEQNLNHDAMYWYRQDPGQGLRLIYYSQIVNDFQKGDIAEGYSVSREKKESFPLTVTSAQKNPTAFYLCASSIEPHRDVPSTDTQYFGPGTRLTVL.

The rearrangement uses TRBV19 and TRBJ2-3; possibly TRBD2 for D (6 bases). This CDR3 has 15 residues. The V end was cut by 5 bases, the J end by 4 bases, with 16 bases between. Germline V CDR1 and CDR2: LNHDA, SQIVND (reference sequence). The CDR3 DNA follows: TGTGCCAGTAGTCAACTAGGAGGGGAGGCAGATACGCAGTATTTT. This encodes CASSQLGGEADTQYF.

This clonotype has a count of ten or more. This chain links TRBV5-1 with TRBJ1-5; 8 nucleotides agree with TRBD1. With V trimmed by 0 bases and J by 6 bases, 5 bases remained unmatched. The CDR3 extends over 15 amino acids. Germline values: CDR1 SGHRS, CDR2 YFSETQ. CDR3 DNA: TGCGCCAGCAGCTTGGAGGCAGGGGGCGGTCAGCCCCAGCATTTT. This codes for CASSLEAGGGQPQHF.